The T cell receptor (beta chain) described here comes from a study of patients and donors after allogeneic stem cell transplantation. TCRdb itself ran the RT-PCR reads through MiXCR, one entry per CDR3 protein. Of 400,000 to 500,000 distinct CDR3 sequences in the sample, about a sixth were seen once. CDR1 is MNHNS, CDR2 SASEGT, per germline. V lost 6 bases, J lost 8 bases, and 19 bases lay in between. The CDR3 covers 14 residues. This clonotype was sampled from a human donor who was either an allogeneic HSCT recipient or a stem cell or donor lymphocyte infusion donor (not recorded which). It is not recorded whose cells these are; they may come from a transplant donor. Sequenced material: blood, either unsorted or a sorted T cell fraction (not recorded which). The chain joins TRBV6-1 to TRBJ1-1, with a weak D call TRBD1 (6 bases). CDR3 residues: CASRADSSLVEAFF. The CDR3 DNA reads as TGTGCCAGCAGAGCGGACAGTAGCCTTGTGGAAGCTTTCTTT.